Described below is a single TCR beta chain sequence and its context. These data are taken from a study of T-cell memory formation after mild COVID-19. With 3 bases clipped from V and 1 base from J, the junction kept 6 bases outside the gene matches. The CDR3 sequence is 15 residues long. Germline V lookup: CDR1 SGHDT, CDR2 YYEEEE. TCR alpha and TCR beta cDNA libraries carrying sample barcodes and UMIs came from 5'RACE with constant-segment primers. MiXCR, applied by TCRdb to the 5' RACE reads, yields one record per CDR3 protein. The table lists 470,000 or so distinct CDR3 sequences, around 19% of them singletons.

The genes are TRBV5-6 and TRBJ1-1, with 7 bases fitting TRBD1. The receptor was isolated from an adult woman who had mild COVID-19 (a few samples of this study predate the infection). Cell type and time point are not known. The specimen was PBMCs or a T cell subset sorted from them (not recorded which). For the CDR3, the DNA is TGTGCCAGCAGCTCCGGGACAGTTAAGAACACTGAAGCTTTCTTT. Translated, it gives CASSSGTVKNTEAFF.